This T cell receptor beta chain was sequenced during a study of T-cell reconstitution after alpha-beta-depleted transplantation in children. Ten or more counts support this clonotype. The CDR3 totals 11 residues. The germline V and J ends were trimmed by 8 bases and 0 bases, with 5 bases remaining between them. Germline CDR1 reads SNHLY; CDR2 reads FYNNEI. Unique molecular identifiers were incorporated into the prepared TCRbeta library. TCRdb re-called the PCR reads through MiXCR, storing one row per CDR3 protein. The repertoire has over 85,000 distinct CDR3 sequences, 9% to 12% of them found once; the top ten carry about 7.3%.

The chain is built from TRBV2 and TRBJ2-7; D ambiguous. This TCR came from a human donor who donated a stem cell graft to a child with acute lymphoblastic leukemia. Sequenced material: PBMCs from the stem cell graft donor, taken from the stem cell graft. The CDR3 loop reads CASFGSYEQYF. CDR3 coding DNA: TGTGCCAGCTTTGGCTCCTACGAGCAGTACTTC.